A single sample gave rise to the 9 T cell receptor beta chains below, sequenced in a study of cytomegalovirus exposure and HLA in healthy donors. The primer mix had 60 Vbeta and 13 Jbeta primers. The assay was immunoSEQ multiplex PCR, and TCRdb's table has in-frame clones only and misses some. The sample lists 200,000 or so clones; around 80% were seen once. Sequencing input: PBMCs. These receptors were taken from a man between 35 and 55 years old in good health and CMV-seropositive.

CDR3 sequence reads: CASSTTGYETQYF. The CDR3 DNA is TGTGCCAGCAGCACAACGGGGTACGAGACCCAGTACTTC. J is TRBJ2-5 and V is TRBV7-3, with D possibly matching TRBD2 (5 bases). Deletions cut 5 bases from V and 5 bases from J, with 12 bases between. The CDR3 length is 13 residues. Germline lookup yields CDR1 SGHTA and CDR2 FQGTGA.

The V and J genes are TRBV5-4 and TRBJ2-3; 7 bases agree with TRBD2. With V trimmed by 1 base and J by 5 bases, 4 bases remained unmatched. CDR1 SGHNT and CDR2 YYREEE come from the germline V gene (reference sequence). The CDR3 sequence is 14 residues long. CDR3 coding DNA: TGTGCCAGCAGCTTGTGGGGGGGGAAAGATACGCAGTATTTT. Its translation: CASSLWGGKDTQYF.

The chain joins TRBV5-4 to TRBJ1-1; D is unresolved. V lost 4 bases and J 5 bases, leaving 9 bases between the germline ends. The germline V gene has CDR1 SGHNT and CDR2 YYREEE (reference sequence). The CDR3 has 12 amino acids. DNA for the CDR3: TGTGCCAGCAGCCCCCCGCGGACTGAAGCTTTCTTT. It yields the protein CASSPPRTEAFF.

The CDR3 DNA sequence: TGTGCCAGCAGTGGTATCCGGGAAAGAAATCAGCCCCAGCATTTT. Translating gives CASSGIRERNQPQHF. The gene calls are TRBV6-1 and TRBJ1-5, with D hard to call. The length of the CDR3 is 15 residues. Germline-derived CDR1 and CDR2 are MNHNS and SASEGT. Trimming removed 4 bases at V and 4 bases at J, with 14 bases between.

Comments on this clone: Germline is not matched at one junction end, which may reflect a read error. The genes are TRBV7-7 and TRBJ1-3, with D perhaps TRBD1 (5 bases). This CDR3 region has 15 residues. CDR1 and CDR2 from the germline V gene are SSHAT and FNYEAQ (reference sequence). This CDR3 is CASSSSGSSGNTIYF. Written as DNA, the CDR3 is TGTGCTAGCAGCTCATCAGGGTCCTCTGGAAACACCATATATTTT.

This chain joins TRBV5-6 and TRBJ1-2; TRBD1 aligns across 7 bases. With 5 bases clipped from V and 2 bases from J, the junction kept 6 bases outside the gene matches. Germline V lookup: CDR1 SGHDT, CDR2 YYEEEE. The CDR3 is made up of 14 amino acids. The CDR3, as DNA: TGTGCCAGCAGTTACACAGGGGCCAACTATGGCTACACCTTC. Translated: CASSYTGANYGYTF.

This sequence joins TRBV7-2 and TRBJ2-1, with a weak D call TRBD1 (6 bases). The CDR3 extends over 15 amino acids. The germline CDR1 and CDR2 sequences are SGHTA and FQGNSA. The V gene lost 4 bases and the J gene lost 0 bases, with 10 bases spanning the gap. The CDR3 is CASSSTGSSYNEQFF. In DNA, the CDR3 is TGTGCCAGCAGCTCCACAGGGAGCTCCTACAATGAGCAGTTCTTC.

Here the CDR3 reads CASSPSQVFEQYF. Written as DNA, the CDR3 is TGTGCCAGCAGCCCCAGCCAGGTGTTCGAGCAGTACTTC. This chain connects TRBV7-2 to TRBJ2-7; D ambiguous. The CDR3 runs to 13 residues. Per germline, CDR1 SGHTA and CDR2 FQGNSA. Trimming stripped 5 bases from V and 6 bases from J, with 14 bases between.

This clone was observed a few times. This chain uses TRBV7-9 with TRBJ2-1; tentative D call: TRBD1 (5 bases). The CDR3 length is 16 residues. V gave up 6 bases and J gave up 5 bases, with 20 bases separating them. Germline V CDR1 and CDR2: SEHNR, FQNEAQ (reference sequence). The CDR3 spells CASRYTSTAWDNEQFF. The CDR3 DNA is TGTGCCAGCAGATATACCTCGACAGCGTGGGACAATGAGCAGTTCTTC.